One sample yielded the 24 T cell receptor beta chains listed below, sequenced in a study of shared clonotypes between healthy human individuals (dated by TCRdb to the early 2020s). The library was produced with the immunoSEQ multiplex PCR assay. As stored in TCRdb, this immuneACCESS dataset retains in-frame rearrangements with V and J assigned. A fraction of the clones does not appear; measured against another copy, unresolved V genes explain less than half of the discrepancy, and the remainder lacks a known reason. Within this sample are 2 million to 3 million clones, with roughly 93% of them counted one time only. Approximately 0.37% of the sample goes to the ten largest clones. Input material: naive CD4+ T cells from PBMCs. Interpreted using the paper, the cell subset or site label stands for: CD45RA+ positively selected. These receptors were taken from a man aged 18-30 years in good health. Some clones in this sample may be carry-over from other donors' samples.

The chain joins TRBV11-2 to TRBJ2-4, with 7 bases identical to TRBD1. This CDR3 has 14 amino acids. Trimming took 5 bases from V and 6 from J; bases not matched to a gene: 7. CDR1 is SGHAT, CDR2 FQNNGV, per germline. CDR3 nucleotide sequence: TGTGCCAGCAGCGTAACAGGGGTCAGAAACATTCAGTACTTC. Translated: CASSVTGVRNIQYF.

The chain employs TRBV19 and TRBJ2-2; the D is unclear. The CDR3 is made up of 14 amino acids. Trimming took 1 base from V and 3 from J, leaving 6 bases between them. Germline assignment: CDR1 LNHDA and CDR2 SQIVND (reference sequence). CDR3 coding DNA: TGTGCCAGTAGTATAGTAGGGTACACCGGGGAGCTGTTTTTT. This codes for CASSIVGYTGELFF. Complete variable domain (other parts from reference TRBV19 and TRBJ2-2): DGGITQSPKYLFRKEGQNVTLSCEQNLNHDAMYWYRQDPGQGLRLIYYSQIVNDFQKGDIAEGYSVSREKKESFPLTVTSAQKNPTAFYLCASSIVGYTGELFFGEGSRLTVL.

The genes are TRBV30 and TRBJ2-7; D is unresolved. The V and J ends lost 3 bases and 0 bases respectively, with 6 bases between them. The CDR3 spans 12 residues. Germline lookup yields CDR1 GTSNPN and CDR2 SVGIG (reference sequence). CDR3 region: CAWSQDSYEQYF. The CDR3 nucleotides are TGTGCCTGGAGCCAAGACTCCTACGAGCAGTACTTC. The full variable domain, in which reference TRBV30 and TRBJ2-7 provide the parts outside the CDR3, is SQTIHQWPATLVQPVGSPLSLECTVEGTSNPNLYWYRQAAGRGLQLLFYSVGIGQISSEVPQNLSASRPQDRQFILSSKKLLLSDSGFYLCAWSQDSYEQYFGPGTRLTVT.

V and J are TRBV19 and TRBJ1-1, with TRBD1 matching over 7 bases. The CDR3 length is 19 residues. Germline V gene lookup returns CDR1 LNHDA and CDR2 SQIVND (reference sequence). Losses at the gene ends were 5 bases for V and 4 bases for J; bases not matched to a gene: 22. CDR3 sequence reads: CASSPVRELTGRWSTEAFF. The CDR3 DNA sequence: TGTGCCAGTAGTCCCGTCCGGGAGTTGACAGGGCGGTGGAGCACTGAAGCTTTCTTT.

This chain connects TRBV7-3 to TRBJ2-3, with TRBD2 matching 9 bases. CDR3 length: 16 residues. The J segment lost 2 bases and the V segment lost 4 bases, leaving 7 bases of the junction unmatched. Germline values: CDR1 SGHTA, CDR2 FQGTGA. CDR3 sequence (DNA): TGTGCCAGCAGCTCCACAAGGACTAGCGTCACAGATACGCAGTATTTT. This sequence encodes CASSSTRTSVTDTQYF.

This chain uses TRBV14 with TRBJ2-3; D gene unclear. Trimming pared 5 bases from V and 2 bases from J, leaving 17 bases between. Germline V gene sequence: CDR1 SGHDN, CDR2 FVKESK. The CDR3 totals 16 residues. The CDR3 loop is CASSKVPGQDTDTQYF. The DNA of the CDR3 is TGTGCCAGCAGCAAAGTACCGGGCCAGGACACAGATACGCAGTATTTT.

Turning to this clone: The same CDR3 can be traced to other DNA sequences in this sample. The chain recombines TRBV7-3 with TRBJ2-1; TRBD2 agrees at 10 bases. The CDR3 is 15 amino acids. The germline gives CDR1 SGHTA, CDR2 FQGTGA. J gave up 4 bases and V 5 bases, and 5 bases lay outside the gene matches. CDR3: CASSPTSGIYNEQFF. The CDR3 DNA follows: TGTGCCAGCAGCCCCACTAGCGGGATTTACAATGAGCAGTTCTTC.

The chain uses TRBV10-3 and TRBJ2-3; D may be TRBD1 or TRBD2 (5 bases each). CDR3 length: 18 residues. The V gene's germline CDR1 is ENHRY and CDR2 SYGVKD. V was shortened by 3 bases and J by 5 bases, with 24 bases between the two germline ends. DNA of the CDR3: TGTGCCATCAGTGAAGCACTACAGGACCGAGGGCTGAGAGATACGCAGTATTTT. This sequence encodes CAISEALQDRGLRDTQYF.

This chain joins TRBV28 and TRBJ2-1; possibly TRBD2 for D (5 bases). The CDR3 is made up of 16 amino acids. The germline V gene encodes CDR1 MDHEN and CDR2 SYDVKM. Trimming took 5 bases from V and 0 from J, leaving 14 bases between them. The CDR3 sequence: CASSPAGADSYNEQFF. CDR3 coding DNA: TGTGCCAGCAGTCCCGCTGGAGCGGACTCCTACAATGAGCAGTTCTTC.

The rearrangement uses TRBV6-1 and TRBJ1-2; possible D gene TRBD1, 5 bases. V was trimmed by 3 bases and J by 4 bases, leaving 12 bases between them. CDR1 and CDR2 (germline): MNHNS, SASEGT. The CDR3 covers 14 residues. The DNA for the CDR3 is TGTGCCAGCAGTGATTCAGGGCTTGGCTATGGCTACACCTTC. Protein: CASSDSGLGYGYTF.

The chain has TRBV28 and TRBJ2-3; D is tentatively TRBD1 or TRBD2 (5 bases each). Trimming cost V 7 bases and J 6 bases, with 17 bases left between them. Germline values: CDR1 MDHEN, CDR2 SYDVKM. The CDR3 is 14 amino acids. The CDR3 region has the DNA TGTGCCAGCACTACCGGGGCCGGGTACGATACGCAGTATTTT. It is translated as CASTTGAGYDTQYF. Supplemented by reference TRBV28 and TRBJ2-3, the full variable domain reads DVKVTQSSRYLVKRTGEKVFLECVQDMDHENMFWYRQDPGLGLRLIYFSYDVKMKEKGDIPEGYSVSREKKERFSLILESASTNQTSMYLCASTTGAGYDTQYFGPGTRLTVL.

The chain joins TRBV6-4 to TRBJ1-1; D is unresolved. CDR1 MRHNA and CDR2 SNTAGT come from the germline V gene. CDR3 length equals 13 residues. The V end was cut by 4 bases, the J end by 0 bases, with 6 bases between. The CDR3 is CASSVELNTEAFF. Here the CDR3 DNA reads TGTGCCAGCAGTGTCGAACTGAACACTGAAGCTTTCTTT.

CDR3 sequence: CASSLRTGISYNEQFF. CDR3 bases: TGTGCCAGCAGCTTAAGGACCGGAATCTCCTACAATGAGCAGTTCTTC. The gene calls are TRBV7-3 and TRBJ2-1, with no clear D. The CDR3 length is 16 residues. Per germline, CDR1 SGHTA and CDR2 FQGTGA. The V and J ends lost 1 base and 0 bases respectively, with 10 bases between them.

The CDR3 DNA reads TGTGCCAGCAGGTTGCTATCCAACACCGGGGAGCTGTTTTTT. It encodes CASRLLSNTGELFF. The V and J genes are TRBV14 and TRBJ2-2, with D unresolved. The CDR3 spans 14 residues. The germline gives CDR1 SGHDN, CDR2 FVKESK. The germline V and J ends were trimmed by 6 bases and 2 bases, with 10 bases remaining between them.

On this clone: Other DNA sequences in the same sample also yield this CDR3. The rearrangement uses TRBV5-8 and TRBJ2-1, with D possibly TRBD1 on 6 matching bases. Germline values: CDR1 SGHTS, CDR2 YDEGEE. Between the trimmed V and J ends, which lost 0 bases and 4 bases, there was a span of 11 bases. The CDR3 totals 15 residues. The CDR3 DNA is TGTGCCAGCAGCTTGGGGACAGTAAGTTACAATGAGCAGTTCTTC. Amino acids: CASSLGTVSYNEQFF.

CDR3 sequence reads: CSVGPAGGPLYEQYF. CDR3 nucleotides: TGCAGCGTTGGCCCAGCGGGAGGGCCTCTCTACGAGCAGTACTTC. The V and J genes are TRBV29-1 and TRBJ2-7; 10 bases map to TRBD2. In germline, CDR1 is SQVTM, CDR2 ANQGSEA. The CDR3 runs to 15 residues. J was trimmed by 3 bases and V by 4 bases; bases with no gene match: 9.

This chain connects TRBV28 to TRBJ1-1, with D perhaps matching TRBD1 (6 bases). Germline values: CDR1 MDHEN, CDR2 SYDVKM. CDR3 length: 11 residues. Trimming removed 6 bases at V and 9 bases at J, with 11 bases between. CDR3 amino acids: CASSLRDKAFF. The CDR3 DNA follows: TGTGCCAGCAGCCTCCGGGACAAAGCTTTCTTT.

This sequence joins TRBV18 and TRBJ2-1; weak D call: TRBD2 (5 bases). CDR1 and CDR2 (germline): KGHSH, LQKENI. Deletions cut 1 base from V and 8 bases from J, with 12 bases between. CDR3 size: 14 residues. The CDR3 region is CASSPRNGMDEQFF. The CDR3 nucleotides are TGTGCCAGCTCACCACGTAACGGGATGGATGAGCAGTTCTTC.

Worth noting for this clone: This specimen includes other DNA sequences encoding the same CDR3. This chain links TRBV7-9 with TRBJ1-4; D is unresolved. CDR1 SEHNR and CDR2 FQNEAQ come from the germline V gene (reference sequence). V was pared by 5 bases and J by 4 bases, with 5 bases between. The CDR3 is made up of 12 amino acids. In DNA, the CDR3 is TGTGCCAGCAGCCTGATTAATGAAAAACTGTTTTTT. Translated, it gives CASSLINEKLFF.

This chain's CDR3 is CASSEPGTGNWPQHF. CDR3 in DNA: TGTGCCAGCAGTGAACCTGGTACAGGGAATTGGCCCCAGCATTTT. The rearrangement uses TRBV6-1 and TRBJ1-5; the D gene is possibly TRBD1 (6 bases). This CDR3 is 15 amino acids long. Looked up from germline, CDR1 is MNHNS and CDR2 is SASEGT. Trimming took 2 bases from V and 9 from J, leaving 17 bases between them.

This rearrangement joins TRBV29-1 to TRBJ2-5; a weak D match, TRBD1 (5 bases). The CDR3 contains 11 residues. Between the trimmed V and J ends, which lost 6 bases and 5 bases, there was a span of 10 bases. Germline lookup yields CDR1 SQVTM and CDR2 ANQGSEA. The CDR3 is CSVTSGETQYF. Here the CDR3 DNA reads TGCAGCGTCACTTCAGGGGAGACCCAGTACTTC.

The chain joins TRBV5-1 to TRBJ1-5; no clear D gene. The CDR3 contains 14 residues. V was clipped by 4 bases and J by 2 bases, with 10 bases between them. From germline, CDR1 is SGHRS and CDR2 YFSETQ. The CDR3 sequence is CASSPDGGNQPQHF. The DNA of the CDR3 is TGCGCCAGCAGCCCTGACGGGGGCAATCAGCCCCAGCATTTT. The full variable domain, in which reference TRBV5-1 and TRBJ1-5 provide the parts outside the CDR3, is KAGVTQTPRYLIKTRGQQVTLSCSPISGHRSVSWYQQTPGQGLQFLFEYFSETQRNKGNFPGRFSGRQFSNSRSEMNVSTLELGDSALYLCASSPDGGNQPQHFGDGTRLSIL.

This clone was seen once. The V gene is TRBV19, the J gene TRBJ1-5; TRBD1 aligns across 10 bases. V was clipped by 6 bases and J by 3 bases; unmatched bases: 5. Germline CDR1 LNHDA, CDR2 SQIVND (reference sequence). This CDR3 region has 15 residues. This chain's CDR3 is CASRQGQGLNQPQHF. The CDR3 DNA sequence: TGTGCCAGTAGACAGGGACAGGGGCTCAATCAGCCCCAGCATTTT.

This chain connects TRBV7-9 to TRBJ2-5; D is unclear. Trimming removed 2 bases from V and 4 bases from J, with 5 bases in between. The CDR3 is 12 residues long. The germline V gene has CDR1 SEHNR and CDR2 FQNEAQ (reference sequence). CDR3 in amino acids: CASSLMAETQYF. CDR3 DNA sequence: TGTGCCAGCAGCTTAATGGCAGAGACCCAGTACTTC.